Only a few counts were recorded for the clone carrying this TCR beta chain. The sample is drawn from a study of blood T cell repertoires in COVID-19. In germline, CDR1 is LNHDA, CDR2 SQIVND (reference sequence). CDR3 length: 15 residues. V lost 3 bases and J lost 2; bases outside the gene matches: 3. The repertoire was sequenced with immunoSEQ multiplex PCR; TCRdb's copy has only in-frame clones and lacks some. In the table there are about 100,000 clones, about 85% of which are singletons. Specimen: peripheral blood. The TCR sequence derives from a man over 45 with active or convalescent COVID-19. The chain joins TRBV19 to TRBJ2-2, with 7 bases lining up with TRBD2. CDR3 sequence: CASSITSENTGELFF. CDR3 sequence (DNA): TGTGCCAGTAGTATTACTAGCGAAAACACCGGGGAGCTGTTTTTT. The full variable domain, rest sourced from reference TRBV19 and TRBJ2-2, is DGGITQSPKYLFRKEGQNVTLSCEQNLNHDAMYWYRQDPGQGLRLIYYSQIVNDFQKGDIAEGYSVSREKKESFPLTVTSAQKNPTAFYLCASSITSENTGELFFGEGSRLTVL.